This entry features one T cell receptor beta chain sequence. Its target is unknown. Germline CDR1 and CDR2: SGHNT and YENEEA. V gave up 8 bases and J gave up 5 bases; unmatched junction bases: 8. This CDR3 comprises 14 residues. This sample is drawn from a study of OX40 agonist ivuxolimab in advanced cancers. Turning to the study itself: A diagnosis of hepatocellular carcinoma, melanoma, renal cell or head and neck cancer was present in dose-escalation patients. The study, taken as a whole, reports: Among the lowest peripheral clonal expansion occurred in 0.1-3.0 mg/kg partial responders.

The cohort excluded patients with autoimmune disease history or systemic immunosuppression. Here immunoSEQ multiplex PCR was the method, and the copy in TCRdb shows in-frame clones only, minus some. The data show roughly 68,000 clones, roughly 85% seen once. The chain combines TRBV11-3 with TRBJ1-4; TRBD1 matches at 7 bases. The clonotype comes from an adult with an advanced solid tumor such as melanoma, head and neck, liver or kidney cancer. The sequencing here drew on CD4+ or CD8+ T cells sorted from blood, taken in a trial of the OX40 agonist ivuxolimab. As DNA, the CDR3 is TGTGCCAGCGGATCCGGGACAGCAAATGAAAAACTGTTTTTT. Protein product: CASGSGTANEKLFF.